Sequencing of this TCR beta chain was carried out in a study of shared clonotypes between healthy human individuals. In the study overall: Each donor's CD8 memory used one plate, CD8 naive two, each CD4 subset three.

In CD8 memory, CD45RO+ cells were put together with CCR7-negative CD45RA+ TemRA cells. The table came from immunoSEQ multiplex PCR; TCRdb's copy has only in-frame clones and leaves some out. Of 90,000 to 130,000 clones in the sample, around 68% were seen once. The receptor was derived from a woman aged 25 to 39 in good health. Source material: memory CD8+ T cells sorted from blood. Subset noted: CD45RO+ cells pooled with CCR7-negative TemRA cells.

The CDR3 DNA reads TGTGCCAGCAGTTTAACCCAGGGCGGGTATGGCTACACCTTC. Its protein is CASSLTQGGYGYTF. The chain carries TRBV27 and TRBJ1-2; D may be TRBD1 (5 bases). The CDR3 runs 14 residues. In germline, CDR1 is MNHEY, CDR2 SMNVEV (reference sequence). V lost 2 bases and J 5 bases, leaving 12 bases between the germline ends.